This entry is about one T cell receptor (beta chain). The target antigen is unknown. The data stem from a study of cytomegalovirus exposure and HLA in healthy donors. Turning to the study itself: Some 91 million unique TCRs from HLA-typed donors were held in an early release of data. The study, taken as a whole, reports: Later analysis demonstrated an association between a missense DCLRE1C variant and TCR beta V- and J-gene trimming. Previous analysis showed most TCR beta V segments were productive about 87% or about 30% of the time. Among donors in an Asian-associated ancestry cluster, a later analysis reportedly found fewer N-insertions than the roughly 650-donor mean.

Amplification used 60 Vbeta primers and 13 Jbeta primers. Sequencing used immunoSEQ multiplex PCR; TCRdb keeps in-frame clones, though not all of them. Among about 120,000 clones, around 78% were seen once, and the ten largest hold roughly 3.5%. V shed 1 base, J shed 1 base, and the junction held 5 bases outside the gene matches. The CDR3 length is 16 residues. CDR1 and CDR2 (germline): SGHRS, YFSETQ. This chain joins TRBV5-1 and TRBJ2-1, with 7 positions matching TRBD1. The sample was PBMCs. The clonotype originates from a woman aged 30 to 39 in good health and CMV-seropositive. This chain's CDR3 is CASSLRTGVSYNEQFF. The DNA for the CDR3 is TGCGCCAGCAGCTTGCGAACAGGGGTGTCCTACAATGAGCAGTTCTTC.